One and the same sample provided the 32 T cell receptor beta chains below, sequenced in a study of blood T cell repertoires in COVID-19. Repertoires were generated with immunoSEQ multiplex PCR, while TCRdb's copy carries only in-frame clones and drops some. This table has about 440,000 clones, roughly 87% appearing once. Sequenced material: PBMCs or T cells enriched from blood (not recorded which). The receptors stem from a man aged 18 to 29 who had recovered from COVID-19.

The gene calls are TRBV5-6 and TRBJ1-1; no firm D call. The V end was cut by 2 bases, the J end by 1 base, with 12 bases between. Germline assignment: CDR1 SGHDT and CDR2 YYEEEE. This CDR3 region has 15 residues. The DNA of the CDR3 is TGTGCCAGCAGCTTTGGGTCGTACAGGAACACTGAAGCTTTCTTT. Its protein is CASSFGSYRNTEAFF.

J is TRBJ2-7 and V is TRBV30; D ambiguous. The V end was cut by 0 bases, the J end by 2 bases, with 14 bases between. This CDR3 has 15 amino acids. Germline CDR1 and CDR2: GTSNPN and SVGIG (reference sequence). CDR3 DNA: TGTGCCTGGAGTGTCGATTCCTTTCCGGCCTACGAGCAGTACTTC. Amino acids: CAWSVDSFPAYEQYF.

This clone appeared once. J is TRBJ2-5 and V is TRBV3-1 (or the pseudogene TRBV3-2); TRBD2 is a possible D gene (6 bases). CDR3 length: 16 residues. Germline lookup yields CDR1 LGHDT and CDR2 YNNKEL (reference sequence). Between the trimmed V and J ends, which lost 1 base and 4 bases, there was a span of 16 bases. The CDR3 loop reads CASSQGSGRRGETQYF. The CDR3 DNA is TGTGCCAGCAGCCAAGGATCCGGTCGGAGGGGAGAGACCCAGTACTTC.

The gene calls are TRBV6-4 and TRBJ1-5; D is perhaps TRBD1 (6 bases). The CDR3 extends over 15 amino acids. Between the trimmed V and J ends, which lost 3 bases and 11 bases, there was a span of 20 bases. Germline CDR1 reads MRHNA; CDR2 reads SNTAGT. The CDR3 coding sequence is TGTGCCAGCAGTGAAACCTTCGGCAGGGGAATGGCCCAGCATTTT. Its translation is CASSETFGRGMAQHF.

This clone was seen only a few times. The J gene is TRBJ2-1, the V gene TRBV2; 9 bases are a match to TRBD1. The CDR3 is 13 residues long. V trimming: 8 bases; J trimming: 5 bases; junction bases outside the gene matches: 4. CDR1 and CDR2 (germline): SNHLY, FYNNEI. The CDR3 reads CASSGQGHNEQFF. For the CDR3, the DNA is TGTGCCAGCTCGGGACAGGGTCACAATGAGCAGTTCTTC.

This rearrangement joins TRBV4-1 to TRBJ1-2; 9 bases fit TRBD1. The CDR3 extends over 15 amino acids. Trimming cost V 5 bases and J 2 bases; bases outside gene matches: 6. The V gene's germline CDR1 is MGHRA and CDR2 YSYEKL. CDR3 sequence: CASSLGQGKNYGYTF. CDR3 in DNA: TGCGCCAGCAGCTTAGGACAGGGGAAAAACTATGGCTACACCTTC.

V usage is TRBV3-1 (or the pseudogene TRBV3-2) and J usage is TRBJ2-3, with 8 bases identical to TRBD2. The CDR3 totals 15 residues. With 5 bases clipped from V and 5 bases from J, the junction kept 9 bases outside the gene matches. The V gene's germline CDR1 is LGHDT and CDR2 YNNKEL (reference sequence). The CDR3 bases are TGTGCCAGCAGCTCGATCGGGAGCGGGAGAGATACGCAGTATTTT. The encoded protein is CASSSIGSGRDTQYF.

The CDR3 region is CASSLGADEQFF. The CDR3 DNA reads TGTGCCAGCAGCTTAGGGGCCGATGAGCAGTTCTTC. The chain joins TRBV11-2 to TRBJ2-1; D remains unclear. Trimming shortened V by 1 base and J by 8 bases, and 6 bases separated the two germline ends. CDR1 and CDR2 from the germline V gene are SGHAT and FQNNGV. CDR3 length: 12 amino acids. The full variable domain, rest sourced from reference TRBV11-2 and TRBJ2-1, is EAGVAQSPRYKIIEKRQSVAFWCNPISGHATLYWYQQILGQGPKLLIQFQNNGVVDDSQLPKDRFSAERLKGVDSTLKIQPAKLEDSAVYLCASSLGADEQFFGPGTRLTVL.

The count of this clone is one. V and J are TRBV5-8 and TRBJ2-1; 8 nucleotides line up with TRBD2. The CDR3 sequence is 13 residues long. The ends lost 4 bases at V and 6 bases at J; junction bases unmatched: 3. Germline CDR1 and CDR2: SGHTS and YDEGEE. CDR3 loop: CASSGSGGNEQFF. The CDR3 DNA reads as TGTGCCAGCAGCGGCAGCGGGGGCAATGAGCAGTTCTTC.

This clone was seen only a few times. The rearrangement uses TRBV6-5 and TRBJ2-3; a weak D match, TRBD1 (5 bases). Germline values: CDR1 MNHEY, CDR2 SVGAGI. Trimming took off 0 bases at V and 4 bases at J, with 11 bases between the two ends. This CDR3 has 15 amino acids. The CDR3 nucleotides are TGTGCCAGCAGTTACTCGCAGGGAACGGCAGATACGCAGTATTTT. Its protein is CASSYSQGTADTQYF.

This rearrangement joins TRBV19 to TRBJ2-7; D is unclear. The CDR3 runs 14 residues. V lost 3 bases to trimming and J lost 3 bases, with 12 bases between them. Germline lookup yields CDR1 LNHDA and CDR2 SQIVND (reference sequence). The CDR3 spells CASSITGSDYEQYF. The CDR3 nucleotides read TGTGCCAGTAGTATCACCGGGTCGGACTACGAGCAGTACTTC.

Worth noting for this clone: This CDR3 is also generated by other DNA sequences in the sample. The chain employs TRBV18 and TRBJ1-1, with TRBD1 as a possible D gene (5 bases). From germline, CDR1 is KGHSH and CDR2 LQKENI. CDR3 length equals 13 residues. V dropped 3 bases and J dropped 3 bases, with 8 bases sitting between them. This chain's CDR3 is CASSPPGDTEAFF. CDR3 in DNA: TGTGCCAGCTCACCCCCGGGGGACACTGAAGCTTTCTTT.

The DNA of the CDR3 is TGTGCCAGCAGCCAAGAGTCCGGCTCTGGAAACACCATATATTTT. It encodes CASSQESGSGNTIYF. The chain has TRBV9 and TRBJ1-3; D gene ambiguous. Trimming left V 4 bases short and J 0 bases short, with 11 bases between. Germline assignment: CDR1 SGDLS and CDR2 YYNGEE. This CDR3 has 15 amino acids.

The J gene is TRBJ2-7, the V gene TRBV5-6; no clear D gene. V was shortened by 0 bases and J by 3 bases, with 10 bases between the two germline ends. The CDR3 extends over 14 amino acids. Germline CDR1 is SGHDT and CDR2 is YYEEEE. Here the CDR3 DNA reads TGTGCCAGCAGCTTGGGTCCATTTGTCTACGAGCAGTACTTC. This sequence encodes CASSLGPFVYEQYF.

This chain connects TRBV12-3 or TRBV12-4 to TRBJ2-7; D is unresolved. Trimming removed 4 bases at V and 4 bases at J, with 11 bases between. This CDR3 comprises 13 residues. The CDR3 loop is CASSSPLLYEQYF. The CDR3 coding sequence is TGTGCCAGCAGTTCTCCGTTACTTTACGAGCAGTACTTC.

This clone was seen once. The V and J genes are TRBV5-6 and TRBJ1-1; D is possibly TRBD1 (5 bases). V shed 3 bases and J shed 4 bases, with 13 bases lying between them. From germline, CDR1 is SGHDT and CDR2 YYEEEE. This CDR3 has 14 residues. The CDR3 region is CASSWKGGGTEAFF. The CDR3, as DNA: TGTGCCAGCAGCTGGAAAGGCGGGGGCACTGAAGCTTTCTTT.

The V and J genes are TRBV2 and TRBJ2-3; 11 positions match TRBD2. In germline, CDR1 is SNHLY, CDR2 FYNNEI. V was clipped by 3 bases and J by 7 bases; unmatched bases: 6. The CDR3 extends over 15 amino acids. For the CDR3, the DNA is TGTGCCAGCAGTGAGGGCACTAGCGGGAGAAATACGCAGTATTTT. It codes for CASSEGTSGRNTQYF.

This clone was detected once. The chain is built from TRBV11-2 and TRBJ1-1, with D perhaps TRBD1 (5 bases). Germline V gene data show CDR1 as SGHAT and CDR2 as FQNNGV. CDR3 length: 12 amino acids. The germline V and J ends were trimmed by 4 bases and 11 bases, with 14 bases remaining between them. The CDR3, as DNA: TGTGCCAGCAGCTCGGACCAGGGCCAGGCTTTCTTT. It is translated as CASSSDQGQAFF.

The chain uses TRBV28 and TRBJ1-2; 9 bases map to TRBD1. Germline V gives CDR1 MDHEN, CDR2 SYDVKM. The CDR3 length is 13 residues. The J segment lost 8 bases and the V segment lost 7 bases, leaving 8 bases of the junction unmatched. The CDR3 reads CASTAGQGEGYTF. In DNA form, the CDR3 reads TGTGCCAGCACCGCGGGACAGGGCGAAGGCTACACCTTC.

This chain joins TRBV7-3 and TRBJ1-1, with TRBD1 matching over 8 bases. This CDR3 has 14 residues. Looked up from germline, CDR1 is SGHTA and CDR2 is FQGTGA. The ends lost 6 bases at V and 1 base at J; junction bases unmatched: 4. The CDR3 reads CASSAGQENTEAFF. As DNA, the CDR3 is TGTGCCAGCAGTGCGGGACAGGAGAACACTGAAGCTTTCTTT.

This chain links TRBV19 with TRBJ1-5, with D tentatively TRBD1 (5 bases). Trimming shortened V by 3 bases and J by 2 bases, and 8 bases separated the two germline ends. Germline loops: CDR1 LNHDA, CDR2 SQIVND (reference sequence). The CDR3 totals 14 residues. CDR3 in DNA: TGTGCCAGTAGTATCAGGGTCGGCAATCAGCCCCAGCATTTT. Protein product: CASSIRVGNQPQHF.

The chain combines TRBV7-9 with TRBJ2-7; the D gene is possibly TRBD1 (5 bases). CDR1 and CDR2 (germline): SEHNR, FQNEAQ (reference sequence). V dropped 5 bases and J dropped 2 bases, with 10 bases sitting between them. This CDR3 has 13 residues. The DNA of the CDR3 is TGTGCCAGCAGCGACGACAGACCCTACGAGCAGTACTTC. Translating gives CASSDDRPYEQYF.

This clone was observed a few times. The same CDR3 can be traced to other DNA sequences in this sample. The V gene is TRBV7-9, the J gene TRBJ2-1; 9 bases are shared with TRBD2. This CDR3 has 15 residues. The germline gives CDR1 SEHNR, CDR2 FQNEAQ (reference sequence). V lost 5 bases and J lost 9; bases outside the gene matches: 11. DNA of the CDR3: TGTGCCAGCAGCCCGGGACTAGCCGGGGGGGGTGAGCAGTTCTTC. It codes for CASSPGLAGGGEQFF. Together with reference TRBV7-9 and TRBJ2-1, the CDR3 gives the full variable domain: DTGVSQNPRHKITKRGQNVTFRCDPISEHNRLYWYRQTLGQGPEFLTYFQNEAQLEKSRLLSDRFSAERPKGSFSTLEIQRTEQGDSAMYLCASSPGLAGGGEQFFGPGTRLTVL.

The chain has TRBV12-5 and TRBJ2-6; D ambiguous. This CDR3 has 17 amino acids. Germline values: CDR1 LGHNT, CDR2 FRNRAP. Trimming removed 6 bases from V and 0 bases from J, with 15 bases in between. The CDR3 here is CASGYSVSGSGANVLTF. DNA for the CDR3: TGTGCTAGTGGCTACTCGGTTTCGGGCTCTGGGGCCAACGTCCTGACTTTC.

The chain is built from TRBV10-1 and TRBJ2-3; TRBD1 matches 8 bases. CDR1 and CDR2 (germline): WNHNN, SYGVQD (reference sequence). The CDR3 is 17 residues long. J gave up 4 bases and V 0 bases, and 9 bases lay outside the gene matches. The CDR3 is CASSESGADRDPDTQYF. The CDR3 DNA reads TGCGCCAGCAGTGAGTCTGGAGCGGACAGGGATCCAGATACGCAGTATTTT.

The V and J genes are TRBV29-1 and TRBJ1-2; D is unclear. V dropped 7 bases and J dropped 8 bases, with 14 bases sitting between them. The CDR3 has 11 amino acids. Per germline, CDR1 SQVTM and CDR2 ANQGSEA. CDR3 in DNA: TGCAGCGACGAAGCGGCGCGCGGCTACACCTTC. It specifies CSDEAARGYTF.

In DNA form, the CDR3 reads TGTGTCACTACTTCGATGACCGAAGCTTTCTTT. This encodes CVTTSMTEAFF. The chain has TRBV19 and TRBJ1-1; no definite D call. The CDR3 totals 11 residues. CDR1 is LNHDA, CDR2 SQIVND, per germline (reference sequence).

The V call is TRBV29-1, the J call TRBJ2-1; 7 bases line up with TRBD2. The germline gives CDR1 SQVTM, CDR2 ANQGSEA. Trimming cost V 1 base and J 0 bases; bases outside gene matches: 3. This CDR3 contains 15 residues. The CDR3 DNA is TGCAGCGTTGAAGCGGGAGGACGCTCCTACAATGAGCAGTTCTTC. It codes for CSVEAGGRSYNEQFF.

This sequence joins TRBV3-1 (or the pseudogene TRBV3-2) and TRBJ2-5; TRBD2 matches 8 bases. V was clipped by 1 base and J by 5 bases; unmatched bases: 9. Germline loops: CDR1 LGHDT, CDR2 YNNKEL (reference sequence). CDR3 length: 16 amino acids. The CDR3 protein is CASSQVRAGALETQYF. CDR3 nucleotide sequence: TGTGCCAGCAGCCAAGTAAGAGCGGGGGCTTTGGAGACCCAGTACTTC.

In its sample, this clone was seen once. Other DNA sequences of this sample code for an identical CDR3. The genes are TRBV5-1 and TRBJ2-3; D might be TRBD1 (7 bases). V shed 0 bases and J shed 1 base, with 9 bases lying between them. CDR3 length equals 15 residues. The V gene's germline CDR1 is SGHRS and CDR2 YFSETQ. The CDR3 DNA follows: TGCGCCAGCAGCTTGGGCGGGACAGGCACAGATACGCAGTATTTT. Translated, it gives CASSLGGTGTDTQYF. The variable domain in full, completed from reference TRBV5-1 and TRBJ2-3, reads KAGVTQTPRYLIKTRGQQVTLSCSPISGHRSVSWYQQTPGQGLQFLFEYFSETQRNKGNFPGRFSGRQFSNSRSEMNVSTLELGDSALYLCASSLGGTGTDTQYFGPGTRLTVL.

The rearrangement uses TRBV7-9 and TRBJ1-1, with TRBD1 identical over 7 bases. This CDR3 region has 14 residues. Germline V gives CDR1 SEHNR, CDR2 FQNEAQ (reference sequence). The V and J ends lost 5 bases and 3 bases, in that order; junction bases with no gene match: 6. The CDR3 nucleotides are TGTGCCAGCAGCGCCAGGGGGGAGGACACTGAAGCTTTCTTT. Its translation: CASSARGEDTEAFF.

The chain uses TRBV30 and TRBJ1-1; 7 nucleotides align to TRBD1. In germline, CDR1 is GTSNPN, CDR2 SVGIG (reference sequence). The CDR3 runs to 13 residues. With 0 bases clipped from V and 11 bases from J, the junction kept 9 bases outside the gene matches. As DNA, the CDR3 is TGTGCCTGGAGTGTACCAGGGGGATATTATGCTTTCTTT. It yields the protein CAWSVPGGYYAFF.